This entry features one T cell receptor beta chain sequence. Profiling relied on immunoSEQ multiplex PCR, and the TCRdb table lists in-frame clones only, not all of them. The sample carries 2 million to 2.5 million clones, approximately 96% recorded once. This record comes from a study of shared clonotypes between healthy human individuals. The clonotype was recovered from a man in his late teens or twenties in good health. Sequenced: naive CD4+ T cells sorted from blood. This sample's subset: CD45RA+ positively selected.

CDR3 sequence reads: CASSLGQGVYGYTF. The DNA of the CDR3 is TGTGCCAGCTCACTGGGACAGGGGGTCTATGGCTACACCTTC. The genes are TRBV18 and TRBJ1-2; TRBD1 aligns across 11 bases. The V segment lost 4 bases and the J segment 4 bases; nucleotides outside the gene matches: 2. This CDR3 region has 14 residues. Germline V lookup: CDR1 KGHSH, CDR2 LQKENI.